This T cell receptor (beta chain) comes out of a study of Graves' ophthalmopathy and Graves' hyperthyroidism. Points from the study as a whole: Blood contained most expanded thyroid clonotypes exceeding 0.001 frequency. Forecasting of ophthalmopathy progression by the model achieved around 71% sensitivity and roughly 72% specificity.

RNA transcripts yielded amplified TCR beta CDR3 regions. Second-round multiplex PCR followed a first-round RT-PCR using HTBI primers. TCRdb processed the multiplex PCR reads anew with MiXCR; each CDR3 protein has one entry. The repertoire holds around 1,000,000 distinct CDR3 sequences, with about two fifths as singletons. In its sample, this clonotype was seen a few times. As yet, its antigen is unknown. The germline gives CDR1 DFQATT, CDR2 SNEGSKA (reference sequence). Trimming shortened V by 5 bases and J by 5 bases, and 9 bases separated the two germline ends. CDR3 length: 11 amino acids. This clonotype was sampled from an adult man with Graves' hyperthyroidism. This chain connects TRBV20-1 to TRBJ2-5; D is ambiguous. The specimen sequenced was peripheral blood or thyroid tissue (not recorded which). Here the CDR3 reads CSAGQKETQYF. CDR3 nucleotides: TGCAGTGCTGGGCAGAAGGAGACCCAGTACTTC.